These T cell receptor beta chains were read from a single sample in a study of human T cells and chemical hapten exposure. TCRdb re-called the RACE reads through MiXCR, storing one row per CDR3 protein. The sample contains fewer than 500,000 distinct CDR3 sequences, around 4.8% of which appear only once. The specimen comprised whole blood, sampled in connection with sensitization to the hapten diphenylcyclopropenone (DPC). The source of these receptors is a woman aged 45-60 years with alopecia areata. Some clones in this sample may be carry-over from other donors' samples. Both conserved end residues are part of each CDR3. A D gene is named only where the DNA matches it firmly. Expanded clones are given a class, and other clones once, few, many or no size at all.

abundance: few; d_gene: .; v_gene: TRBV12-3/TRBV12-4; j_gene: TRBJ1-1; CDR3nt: TGTGCCAGCAGACTGGGGGGCGAGAACACTGAAGCTTTCTTT; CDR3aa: CASRLGGENTEAFF
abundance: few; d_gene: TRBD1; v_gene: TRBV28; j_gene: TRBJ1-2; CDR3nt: TGTGCCAGCACTCGGAGGGACAGGGCTTTCTATGGCTACACCTTC; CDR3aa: CASTRRDRAFYGYTF
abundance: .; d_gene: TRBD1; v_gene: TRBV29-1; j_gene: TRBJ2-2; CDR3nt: TGCAGCGTTGAAGACGACGACAGGGCTCCCAACACCGGGGAGCTGTTTTTT; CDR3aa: CSVEDDDRAPNTGELFF
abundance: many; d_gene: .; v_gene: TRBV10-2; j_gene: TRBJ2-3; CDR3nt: TGCGCCAGCAGTTTGGGTCTTCGCACAGATACGCAGTATTTT; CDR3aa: CASSLGLRTDTQYF
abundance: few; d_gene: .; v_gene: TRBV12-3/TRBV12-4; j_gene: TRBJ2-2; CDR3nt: TGTGCCAGCAGTTCTCCGCCAGGGGAACGAACCGGGGAGCTGTTTTTT; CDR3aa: CASSSPPGERTGELFF
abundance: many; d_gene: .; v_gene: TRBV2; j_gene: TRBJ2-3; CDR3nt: TGTGCCACCCGGTTAGACCACGCGGATACGCAGTATTTT; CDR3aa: CATRLDHADTQYF
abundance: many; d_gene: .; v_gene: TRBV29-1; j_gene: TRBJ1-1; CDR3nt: TGCAGCGTTAGACAGGAAAACACTGAAGCTTTCTTT; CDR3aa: CSVRQENTEAFF
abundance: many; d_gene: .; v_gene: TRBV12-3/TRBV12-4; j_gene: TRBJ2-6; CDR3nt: TGTGCCAGCAGGACCCACAGGTTTGGGGCCAACGTCCTGACTTTC; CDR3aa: CASRTHRFGANVLTF
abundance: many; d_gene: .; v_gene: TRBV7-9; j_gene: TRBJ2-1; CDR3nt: TGTGCCAGCAGCTTAGAAATTAGCTTCGATGAGCAGTTCTTC; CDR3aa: CASSLEISFDEQFF
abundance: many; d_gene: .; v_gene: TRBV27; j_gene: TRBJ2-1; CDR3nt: TGTGCCAGCAGTTTGTTTCTCGGGGGGCCCCCTCACAATGAGCAGTTCTTC; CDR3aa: CASSLFLGGPPHNEQFF
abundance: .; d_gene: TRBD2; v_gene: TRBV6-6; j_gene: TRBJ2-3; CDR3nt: TGTGCCAGCAGCCGGGGGGGCAAAGATACGCAGTATTTT; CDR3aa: CASSRGGKDTQYF
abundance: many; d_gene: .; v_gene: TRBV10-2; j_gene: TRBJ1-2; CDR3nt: TGCGCCAGCAGTGAATGGAAGAACTATGGCTACACCTTC; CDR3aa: CASSEWKNYGYTF
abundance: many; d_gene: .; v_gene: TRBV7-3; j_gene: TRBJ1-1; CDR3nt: TGTGCCAGCAGCTCGAGGCCTGAAGCTTTCTTT; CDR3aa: CASSSRPEAFF
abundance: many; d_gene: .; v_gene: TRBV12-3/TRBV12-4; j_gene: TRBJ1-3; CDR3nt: TGTGCCAGCTGGAGGGGTTCGTCTGGAAACACCATATATTTT; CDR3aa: CASWRGSSGNTIYF
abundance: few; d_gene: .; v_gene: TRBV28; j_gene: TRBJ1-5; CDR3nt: TGTGCCAGCAGTTTTCAGGGGTTGCGACAGCCCCAGCATTTT; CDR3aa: CASSFQGLRQPQHF
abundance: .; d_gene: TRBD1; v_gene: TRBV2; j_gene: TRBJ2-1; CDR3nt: TGTGCCAGCAGTGAAGCGGCGGCAGGGGGCAATGAGCAGTTCTTC; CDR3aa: CASSEAAAGGNEQFF
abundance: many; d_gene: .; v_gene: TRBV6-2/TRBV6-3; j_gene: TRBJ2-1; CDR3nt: TGTGCCAGCAGCTTCGGACACGTTAATATGAATGAGCAGTTCTTC; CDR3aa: CASSFGHVNMNEQFF
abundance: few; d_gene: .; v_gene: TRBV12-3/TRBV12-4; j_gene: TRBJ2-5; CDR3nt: TGTGCCAGCAGACTCACCGGGCAAGAGACCCAGTACTTC; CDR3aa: CASRLTGQETQYF
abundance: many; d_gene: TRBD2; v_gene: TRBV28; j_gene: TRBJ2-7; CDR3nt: TGTGCCAGCAGGCGGGGGTTGACCTACGAGCAGTACTTC; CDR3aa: CASRRGLTYEQYF
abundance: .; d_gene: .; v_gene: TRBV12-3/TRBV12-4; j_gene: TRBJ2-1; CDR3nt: TGTGCCAGCAGTCACTCGACTAACAATGAGCAGTTCTTC; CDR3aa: CASSHSTNNEQFF
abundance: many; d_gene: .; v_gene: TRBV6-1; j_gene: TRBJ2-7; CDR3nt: TGTGCCAGCAGAGACCATATCGACAGGACCTACGAGCAGTACTTC; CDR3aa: CASRDHIDRTYEQYF